The 7 T cell receptor beta chains in this list originate from one sample, sequenced in a study of T cell responses to AZD1222 COVID-19 vaccine. TCRdb keeps only in-frame clones here, not all; method: immunoSEQ multiplex PCR. Among some 42,000 clones listed, approximately 88% were seen once. The specimen comprised peripheral blood, sampled 28 days after the second AZD1222 dose. These receptors were collected from an adult who received the AZD1222 COVID-19 vaccine.

The chain links TRBV5-6 to TRBJ1-1; D is ambiguous. Trimming removed 0 bases from V and 7 bases from J, with 10 bases in between. The CDR3 is 13 residues long. Germline CDR1 reads SGHDT; CDR2 reads YYEEEE. CDR3 sequence reads: CASSLALFDEAFF. The CDR3 DNA is TGTGCCAGCAGCTTGGCCTTATTCGATGAAGCTTTCTTT.

The rearrangement joins TRBV3-1 (or the pseudogene TRBV3-2) to TRBJ1-5, with 11 positions matching TRBD1. Germline CDR1 LGHDT, CDR2 YNNKEL (reference sequence). Trimming removed 1 base from V and 7 bases from J; junction bases left unmatched: 12. The CDR3 sequence is 18 residues long. Here the CDR3 DNA reads TGTGCCAGCAGCCAAGGACCCCCGACCGGGACAGGGGGACAGCCCCAGCATTTT. It yields the protein CASSQGPPTGTGGQPQHF.

The gene calls are TRBV6-4 and TRBJ2-1, with 7 bases fitting TRBD2. The CDR3 length is 17 residues. With 3 bases clipped from V and 4 bases from J, the junction kept 12 bases outside the gene matches. Germline values: CDR1 MRHNA, CDR2 SNTAGT. The CDR3 spells CASSEFGGGSGYNEQFF. The CDR3 nucleotides read TGTGCCAGCAGTGAATTCGGGGGAGGGAGCGGGTACAATGAGCAGTTCTTC.

The chain is built from TRBV19 and TRBJ1-2; possible D gene TRBD1, 6 bases. Germline lookup yields CDR1 LNHDA and CDR2 SQIVND (reference sequence). The V gene lost 8 bases and the J gene lost 8 bases, with 27 bases spanning the gap. CDR3 length: 16 residues. DNA of the CDR3: TGTGCCAGTCACCGGGACATGGCCCCCTCCTTTTGGGGCTACACCTTC. This gives the protein CASHRDMAPSFWGYTF.

This clone was recorded only once. The chain joins TRBV19 to TRBJ1-1; D call uncertain. V gave up 7 bases and J gave up 8 bases, with 14 bases separating them. CDR1 is LNHDA and CDR2 is SQIVND in the germline V gene (reference sequence). CDR3 length equals 12 residues. The CDR3 sequence: CASTDFWHEAFF. For the CDR3, the DNA is TGTGCCAGTACCGACTTTTGGCACGAAGCTTTCTTT.

This clone came up a few times. V is TRBV19 and J is TRBJ1-5; D is unclear. The V and J ends lost 0 bases and 4 bases respectively, with 10 bases between them. The CDR3 runs 15 residues. The germline gives CDR1 LNHDA, CDR2 SQIVND (reference sequence). This chain's CDR3 is CASSIERRSNQPQHF. The CDR3 DNA is TGTGCCAGTAGTATAGAAAGACGCAGTAATCAGCCCCAGCATTTT.

This clone occurred once. The J gene is TRBJ1-1, the V gene TRBV6-5; D is unclear. This CDR3 region has 14 residues. Trimming cost V 2 bases and J 4 bases, with 11 bases left between them. Germline V lookup: CDR1 MNHEY, CDR2 SVGAGI. The CDR3 bases are TGTGCCAGCAGTTACCTCGGGGTAGGCACTGAAGCTTTCTTT. This codes for CASSYLGVGTEAFF.